This TCR beta chain was recorded in a study of cytomegalovirus exposure and HLA in healthy donors. Study in general: The platform used for the 120 validation repertoires matched that of the roughly 670 first-cohort repertoires, a later analysis reported.

The donors were part of the approximately 130-subject validation cohort, which stood apart from the roughly 640-subject first cohort. Data came from immunoSEQ multiplex PCR; TCRdb stores just in-frame clones and leaves some out. The sample includes around 130,000 clones, about nine tenths of them seen just once. Germline-derived CDR1 and CDR2 are SGHNT and YYREEE (reference sequence). The CDR3 has 16 residues. Trimming removed 4 bases from V and 4 bases from J; junction bases left unmatched: 11. This clone was seen just once. The target antigen is unknown. Study-wide findings and caveats: Under in vitro conditions, three CMV-associated chains were confirmed as specific for CMV antigens. Cytomegalovirus-associated status was assigned to some 180 TCR beta chains.

The TCR sequence derives from a man younger than 45 in good health and CMV-seronegative. Material: PBMCs. This chain joins TRBV5-4 and TRBJ1-2, with 9 nucleotides matching TRBD1. The CDR3, as DNA: TGTGCCAGCAGCCCCTTCGAACAGGGGGCGGTCTATGGCTACACCTTC. Amino acid sequence: CASSPFEQGAVYGYTF.